Each of the 8 T cell receptor beta chains below was sequenced from the same sample in a study of T-cell memory formation after mild COVID-19. MiXCR, applied by TCRdb to the 5' RACE reads, yields one record per CDR3 protein. The repertoire holds approximately 250,000 distinct CDR3 sequences, with about a sixth as singletons. Sequencing was performed on PBMCs or a T cell subset sorted from them (not recorded which). The receptors derive from a man younger than 30 who had mild COVID-19 (a few samples of this study predate the infection). Cell type and time point are not known.

The chain carries TRBV5-4 and TRBJ2-7; tentative D call: TRBD2 (6 bases). Germline V gene data show CDR1 as SGHNT and CDR2 as YYREEE (reference sequence). The CDR3 consists of 11 residues. V shed 3 bases and J shed 6 bases, with 7 bases lying between them. This CDR3 reads CASSSEGEQYF. CDR3 DNA: TGTGCCAGCAGCTCGGAGGGCGAGCAGTACTTC.

Written as DNA, the CDR3 is TGCAGTGCCGGCCGGGACGGCTACACAGATACGCAGTATTTT. This sequence encodes CSAGRDGYTDTQYF. The chain employs TRBV20-1 and TRBJ2-3, with D perhaps being TRBD1 or TRBD2 (5 bases each). Trimming left V 6 bases short and J 2 bases short, with 15 bases between. The CDR3 consists of 14 residues. The germline gives CDR1 DFQATT, CDR2 SNEGSKA (reference sequence).

The chain recombines TRBV7-2 with TRBJ1-4; 7 bases line up with TRBD1. Germline V gene sequence: CDR1 SGHTA, CDR2 FQGNSA. J was trimmed by 4 bases and V by 1 base; bases with no gene match: 15. There are 19 residues in the CDR3. The DNA of the CDR3 is TGTGCCAGCAGCTTAGAGAGTCCGGTGGGGACAGACGATAATGAAAAACTGTTTTTT. Encoded protein: CASSLESPVGTDDNEKLFF.

This clonotype occurred many times. V is TRBV12-5 and J is TRBJ2-4; no clear D. Germline V gene sequence: CDR1 LGHNT, CDR2 FRNRAP. The V and J ends lost 4 bases and 0 bases respectively, with 10 bases between them. CDR3 length: 15 amino acids. CDR3 bases: TGTGCTAGTGGTTCCCCTACCCTAGCCAAAAACATTCAGTACTTC. Protein sequence: CASGSPTLAKNIQYF.

The genes are TRBV3-2 and TRBJ1-1; the listed D gene, TRBD1, was not tested against the DNA. TRBV3-2 is annotated as a pseudogene. The CDR3 totals 14 residues. CDR3 sequence: CASSQFRGDTEAFF. The CDR3 DNA reads as TGTGCCAGCAGCCAATTCCGGGGGGACACTGAAGCTTTCTTT.

The chain combines TRBV7-9 with TRBJ1-5; D uncertain. This CDR3 contains 13 residues. Trimming removed 0 bases at V and 6 bases at J, with 6 bases between. Germline CDR1 reads SEHNR; CDR2 reads FQNEAQ (reference sequence). The CDR3 region is CASSLAAFQPQHF. CDR3 nucleotide sequence: TGTGCCAGCAGCTTAGCGGCGTTTCAGCCCCAGCATTTT.

The chain is built from TRBV6-2 or TRBV6-3 and TRBJ2-7; D is unresolved. V was cut by 8 bases and J by 5 bases, with 16 bases left in between. Germline values: CDR1 MNHEY, CDR2 SVGEGT. The CDR3 sequence is 13 residues long. Here the CDR3 reads CASADDLPHEQYV. The CDR3 DNA sequence: TGTGCCAGCGCGGACGACCTTCCCCACGAGCAGTACGTC.

V usage is TRBV10-2 and J usage is TRBJ2-1; D is unclear. This CDR3 is built from 12 residues. V was clipped by 3 bases and J by 5 bases, with 5 bases between them. Per the germline V gene, CDR1 is WSHSY and CDR2 is SAAADI. The CDR3 DNA is TGCGCCAGCAGTGACAGACACAATGAGCAGTTCTTC. Translated, it gives CASSDRHNEQFF.